These 25 T cell receptor beta chains originate from one sample sequenced in a study of high-grade serous ovarian cancer treatment subgroups. Measured with immunoSEQ multiplex PCR; TCRdb has only the in-frame clones, and not every one. The sample yields about 15,000 clones, 86% seen once. Tumor samples were obtained before definitive surgery or chemotherapy. Sequenced material: tumor tissue. The receptors derive from a human donor with high-grade serous ovarian cancer.

The sample holds one count of this clone. The V gene is TRBV2, the J gene TRBJ2-1; possibly TRBD2 for D (5 bases). The CDR3 totals 14 residues. Trimming stripped 2 bases from V and 8 bases from J, with 13 bases between. Germline V CDR1 and CDR2: SNHLY, FYNNEI. CDR3 residues: CASSEKNPGDEQFF. CDR3 coding DNA: TGTGCCAGCAGTGAAAAGAACCCCGGGGATGAGCAGTTCTTC. The full variable domain, its missing parts supplied by reference TRBV2 and TRBJ2-1, is EPEVTQTPSHQVTQMGQEVILRCVPISNHLYFYWYRQILGQKVEFLVSFYNNEISEKSEIFDDQFSVERPDGSNFTLKIRSTKLEDSAMYFCASSEKNPGDEQFFGPGTRLTVL.

A single count supports this clone. The chain employs TRBV9 and TRBJ2-3; no reliable D call. Germline CDR1 is SGDLS and CDR2 is YYNGEE. The ends were cut back, 1 base at V and 1 base at J, with 13 bases in the middle. The CDR3 runs 16 residues. DNA for the CDR3: TGTGCCAGCAGCGTAAGGAACAGCCGGGGCACAGATACGCAGTATTTT. This translates into CASSVRNSRGTDTQYF.

V usage is TRBV7-2 and J usage is TRBJ2-4; TRBD2 agrees at 11 bases. The J segment lost 7 bases and the V segment lost 1 base, leaving 9 bases of the junction unmatched. The CDR3 runs to 17 residues. Germline CDR1 and CDR2: SGHTA and FQGNSA. The CDR3 protein is CASSLEPPTSGGNIQYF. The CDR3 nucleotides read TGTGCCAGCAGCTTAGAGCCCCCAACTAGCGGGGGCAACATTCAGTACTTC.

The chain combines TRBV5-6 with TRBJ2-7; D gene ambiguous. Looked up from germline, CDR1 is SGHDT and CDR2 is YYEEEE. V was shortened by 2 bases and J by 6 bases, with 6 bases between the two germline ends. The CDR3 loop spans 11 amino acids. The CDR3 DNA reads as TGTGCCAGCAGCTTCGTAGGCGAGCAGTACTTC. Its translation is CASSFVGEQYF.

The CDR3 DNA is TGTGCCAGCAGCTTAGAACTAGGCGGGGACAATGAGCAGTTCTTC. It specifies CASSLELGGDNEQFF. V is TRBV7-2 and J is TRBJ2-1, with D tentatively TRBD2 (6 bases). In germline, CDR1 is SGHTA, CDR2 FQGNSA. Trimming left V 1 base short and J 5 bases short, with 12 bases between. There are 15 residues in the CDR3. Supplemented by reference TRBV7-2 and TRBJ2-1, the full variable domain reads GAGVSQSPSNKVTEKGKDVELRCDPISGHTALYWYRQSLGQGLEFLIYFQGNSAPDKSGLPSDRFSAERTGGSVSTLTIQRTQQEDSAVYLCASSLELGGDNEQFFGPGTRLTVL.

This rearrangement joins TRBV5-1 to TRBJ2-1, with D possibly called TRBD1 or TRBD2 (5 bases each). The V end lost 3 bases, the J end lost 4 bases, and 8 bases lay between the germline ends. The germline CDR1 and CDR2 sequences are SGHRS and YFSETQ. The CDR3 extends over 13 amino acids. The CDR3 region is CASSWDGYNEQFF. DNA of the CDR3: TGCGCCAGCAGCTGGGACGGTTACAATGAGCAGTTCTTC.

The chain employs TRBV29-1 and TRBJ1-2; D is undetermined. Germline V gene lookup returns CDR1 SQVTM and CDR2 ANQGSEA. CDR3 length: 11 residues. V lost 7 bases to trimming and J lost 8 bases, with 14 bases between them. CDR3 loop: CSGWEGKGYTF. The CDR3 nucleotides are TGCAGCGGTTGGGAGGGAAAAGGCTACACCTTC.

This clone was seen only once. The J gene is TRBJ1-1, the V gene TRBV5-1; D is unclear. V lost 0 bases and J lost 3, with 6 bases in between. Germline V gene sequence: CDR1 SGHRS, CDR2 YFSETQ. CDR3 size: 13 residues. The CDR3 DNA sequence: TGCGCCAGCAGCTTGGAGCTCCACACTGAAGCTTTCTTT. It codes for CASSLELHTEAFF. Supplemented by reference TRBV5-1 and TRBJ1-1, the full variable domain reads KAGVTQTPRYLIKTRGQQVTLSCSPISGHRSVSWYQQTPGQGLQFLFEYFSETQRNKGNFPGRFSGRQFSNSRSEMNVSTLELGDSALYLCASSLELHTEAFFGQGTRLTVV.

This rearrangement joins TRBV6-5 to TRBJ2-2; no firm D call. Germline V lookup: CDR1 MNHEY, CDR2 SVGAGI. With 7 bases removed from V and 3 bases from J, the gap between germline ends came to 3 bases. CDR3 length equals 11 residues. The CDR3 reads CASTHTGELFF. The CDR3 nucleotides read TGTGCCAGCACACACACCGGGGAGCTGTTTTTT.

The CDR3: CASSDDRGDTGELFF. In DNA, the CDR3 is TGTGCCAGCAGCGACGACAGGGGGGACACCGGGGAGCTGTTTTTT. The V and J genes are TRBV9 and TRBJ2-2; 9 bases agree with TRBD1. The CDR3 has 15 amino acids. Unmatched junction bases numbered 3, after V lost 3 bases and J lost 3 bases. Germline V gene lookup returns CDR1 SGDLS and CDR2 YYNGEE.

The chain is built from TRBV5-1 and TRBJ1-2, with TRBD1 identical over 9 bases. This CDR3 is 15 amino acids long. The trim removed 1 base at V and 7 bases at J, leaving 8 bases unmatched. The germline gives CDR1 SGHRS, CDR2 YFSETQ. The DNA for the CDR3 is TGCGCCAGCAGCTTGTCCGGGACAGGGTCGGGTGGCTACACCTTC. Its translation: CASSLSGTGSGGYTF.

Only one count was recorded for this clone. The chain links TRBV9 to TRBJ2-2; 10 bases are shared with TRBD1. V shed 5 bases and J 5 bases; nucleotides not matched to a gene: 15. Germline V gene sequence: CDR1 SGDLS, CDR2 YYNGEE. The CDR3 is 18 residues long. CDR3 coding DNA: TGTGCCAGCAGTCACGGGGGTTCGGACAGGGGGATAACCGGGGAGCTGTTTTTT. Protein product: CASSHGGSDRGITGELFF.

This chain uses TRBV7-9 with TRBJ2-2; D is unresolved. This CDR3 has 12 amino acids. The ends were cut back, 1 base at V and 6 bases at J, with 3 bases in the middle. The germline CDR1 and CDR2 sequences are SEHNR and FQNEAQ (reference sequence). The CDR3, as DNA: TGTGCCAGCAGCTTAGGTCCCGGGGAGCTGTTTTTT. Translation gives CASSLGPGELFF.

The gene calls are TRBV21-1 and TRBJ1-1; no check of the table's D call, TRBD1, against the DNA was made. TRBV21-1 constitutes a pseudogene. CDR3 size: 14 residues. The CDR3 sequence: CASRGDRGRTEAFF. For the CDR3, the DNA is TGTGCCAGCAGGGGGGACAGGGGGCGCACTGAAGCTTTCTTT.

The chain is built from TRBV2 and TRBJ2-1, with 7 bases matching TRBD1. Per the germline V gene, CDR1 is SNHLY and CDR2 is FYNNEI. V shed 8 bases and J 4 bases; nucleotides not matched to a gene: 5. This CDR3 has 13 residues. CDR3 sequence (DNA): TGTGCCAGCGGGACAGACAATTACAATGAGCAGTTCTTC. It translates to CASGTDNYNEQFF.

The V gene is TRBV5-8, the J gene TRBJ2-6; D call uncertain. This CDR3 is built from 15 residues. Germline V gene sequence: CDR1 SGHTS, CDR2 YDEGEE. The V gene lost 4 bases and the J gene lost 0 bases, with 8 bases spanning the gap. The CDR3 loop is CASSLIYSGANVLTF. The CDR3 DNA follows: TGTGCCAGCAGCCTGATTTACTCTGGGGCCAACGTCCTGACTTTC.

CDR3 bases: TGCGCCAGCAGCTTGGCCGGCGGGACTGGCGAAAAACTGTTTTTT. It is translated as CASSLAGGTGEKLFF. The chain has TRBV5-1 and TRBJ1-4, with D maybe TRBD1 (5 bases). V gave up 0 bases and J gave up 8 bases, with 14 bases separating them. Germline V lookup: CDR1 SGHRS, CDR2 YFSETQ. The CDR3 is 15 amino acids.

The chain has TRBV6-1 and TRBJ2-7; D possibly corresponds to TRBD1 (6 bases). CDR3 length: 14 residues. The germline gives CDR1 MNHNS, CDR2 SASEGT. V gave up 6 bases and J gave up 2 bases, with 14 bases separating them. In nucleotides, the CDR3 is TGTGCCAGCAGGGAGGCCTGGGGGCCCTACGAGCAGTACTTC. Translating gives CASREAWGPYEQYF.

The gene calls are TRBV7-9 and TRBJ2-1; D gene ambiguous. The germline V gene has CDR1 SEHNR and CDR2 FQNEAQ (reference sequence). The CDR3 is 16 amino acids. V shed 1 base and J shed 4 bases, with 14 bases lying between them. Here the CDR3 reads CASSLGSIARYNEQFF. Here the CDR3 DNA reads TGTGCCAGCAGCTTAGGCTCCATCGCTCGGTACAATGAGCAGTTCTTC.

The sample holds one count of this clone. The chain joins TRBV7-2 to TRBJ2-2; a possible D gene is TRBD2 (5 bases). The germline V gene has CDR1 SGHTA and CDR2 FQGNSA. Trimming pared 5 bases from V and 6 bases from J, leaving 16 bases between. CDR3 size: 15 residues. CDR3 nucleotide sequence: TGTGCCAGCAGCCGGGGAACTCTTGCGGCCGGGGAGCTGTTTTTT. Translating it yields CASSRGTLAAGELFF.

The chain is built from TRBV6-4 and TRBJ1-3; D call uncertain. The CDR3 spans 16 residues. Trimming cost V 3 bases and J 2 bases, with 14 bases left between them. Germline V gene data show CDR1 as MRHNA and CDR2 as SNTAGT. The CDR3, as DNA: TGTGCCAGCAGTGAAAACTTCGGTTTAGCTGGAAACACCATATATTTT. Its protein product is CASSENFGLAGNTIYF.

The chain carries TRBV7-2 and TRBJ2-7, with D perhaps given as TRBD1 or TRBD2 (6 bases each). Germline V gives CDR1 SGHTA, CDR2 FQGNSA. This CDR3 is built from 15 residues. Trimming took off 5 bases at V and 3 bases at J, with 17 bases between the two ends. The CDR3 region has the DNA TGTGCCAGCAGCCTGCTTTGGGGGGCTGGCTACGAGCAGTACTTC. Residues: CASSLLWGAGYEQYF.

The chain combines TRBV11-2 with TRBJ2-7, with 8 bases identical to TRBD2. This CDR3 contains 15 residues. Germline values: CDR1 SGHAT, CDR2 FQNNGV. Trimming took 0 bases from V and 7 from J; bases not matched to a gene: 8. CDR3 DNA sequence: TGTGCCAGCAGCTTAGATTCCGGGGGGGCGGGTGAGCAGTACTTC. This sequence encodes CASSLDSGGAGEQYF.

This clone was found a few times. The V and J genes are TRBV6-6 and TRBJ2-2, with TRBD1 matching 7 bases. V dropped 6 bases and J dropped 5; count of bases not matched to a gene: 9. The germline CDR1 and CDR2 sequences are MNHNY and SVGAGI (reference sequence). This CDR3 is built from 15 residues. In DNA, the CDR3 is TGTGCCAGCAGCAAACAGGGGATCTATACCGGGGAGCTGTTTTTT. Translating gives CASSKQGIYTGELFF.

V and J are TRBV7-3 and TRBJ2-3; 10 bases line up with TRBD2. The germline CDR1 and CDR2 sequences are SGHTA and FQGTGA. After removal of 5 bases from V and 8 bases from J, the junction contained 16 bases not matched to a gene. The CDR3 has 17 amino acids. CDR3 in amino acids: CASSPSRSGGAVGTQYF. The CDR3 DNA follows: TGTGCCAGCAGCCCTAGTCGGAGCGGGGGGGCGGTGGGTACGCAGTATTTT.